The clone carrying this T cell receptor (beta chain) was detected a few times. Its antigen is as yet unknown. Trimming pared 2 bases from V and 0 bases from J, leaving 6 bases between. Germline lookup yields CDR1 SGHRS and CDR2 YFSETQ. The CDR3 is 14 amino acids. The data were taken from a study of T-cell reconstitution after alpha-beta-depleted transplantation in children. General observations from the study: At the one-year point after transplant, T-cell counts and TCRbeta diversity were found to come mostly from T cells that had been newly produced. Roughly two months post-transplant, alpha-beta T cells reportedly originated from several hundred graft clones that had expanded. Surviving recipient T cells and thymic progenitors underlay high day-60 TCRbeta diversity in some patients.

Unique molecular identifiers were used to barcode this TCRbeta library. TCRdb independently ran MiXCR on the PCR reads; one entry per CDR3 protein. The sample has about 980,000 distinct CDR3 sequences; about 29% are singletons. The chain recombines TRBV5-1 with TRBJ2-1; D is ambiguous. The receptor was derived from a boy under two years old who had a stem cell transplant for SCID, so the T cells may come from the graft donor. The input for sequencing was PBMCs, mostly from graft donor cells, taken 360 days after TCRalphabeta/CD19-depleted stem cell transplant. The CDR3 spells CASSFGNSYNEQFF. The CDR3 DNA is TGCGCCAGCAGCTTTGGGAACTCCTACAATGAGCAGTTCTTC.